This TCR beta chain came from a study of post-analysis software for immune sequencing data. Study-level background: Patients had relapsing-remitting, secondary progressive or progressive-relapsing multiple sclerosis; some lacked subtype. Broader study findings: Same-batch samples co-clustered strongly by F measure. Multiple sclerosis patients had significantly lower normalized Chao1 diversity than controls. TRBV5-6, TRBV5-1 and TRBV20-1 belonged to a set of about five TRBV segments that were more frequent in patients than controls.

A note on this clonotype: Its antigen is unknown.

Unique molecular identifiers featured in each of the TCR beta cDNA libraries. Input of about 1 to 11 million T cells yielded 500,000 to 650,000 cDNA molecules. Using its own MiXCR run on the PCR reads, TCRdb lists one record per CDR3 protein. This sample yields 600,000 to 700,000 distinct CDR3 sequences, of which around 60% are seen a single time; around 11% belongs to the top ten. Looked up from germline, CDR1 is MNHEY and CDR2 is SMNVEV (reference sequence). Trimming took 5 bases from V and 5 from J, leaving 13 bases between them. The CDR3 contains 13 residues. The origin of this receptor is a girl aged 2-10 years with multiple sclerosis. Sequencing used blood. The rearrangement uses TRBV27 and TRBJ2-7, with D uncertain. The DNA for the CDR3 is TGTGCCAGCAGTATCGCGGCTTCCCACGAGCAGTACTTC. It yields the protein CASSIAASHEQYF.